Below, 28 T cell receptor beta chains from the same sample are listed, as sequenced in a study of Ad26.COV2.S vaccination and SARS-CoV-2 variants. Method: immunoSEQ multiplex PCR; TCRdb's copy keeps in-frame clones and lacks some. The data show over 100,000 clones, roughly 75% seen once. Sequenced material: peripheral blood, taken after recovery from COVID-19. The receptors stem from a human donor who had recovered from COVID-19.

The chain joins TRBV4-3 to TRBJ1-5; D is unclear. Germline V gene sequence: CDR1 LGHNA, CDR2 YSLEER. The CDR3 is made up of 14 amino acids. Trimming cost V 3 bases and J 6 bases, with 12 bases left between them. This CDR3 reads CASSQKLRGQPQHF. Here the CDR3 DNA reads TGCGCCAGCAGCCAGAAGCTCCGAGGTCAGCCCCAGCATTTT.

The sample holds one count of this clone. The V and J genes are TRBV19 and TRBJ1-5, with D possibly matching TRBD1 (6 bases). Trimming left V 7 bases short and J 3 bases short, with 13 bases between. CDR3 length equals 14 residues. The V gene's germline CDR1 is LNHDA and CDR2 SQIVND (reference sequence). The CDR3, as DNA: TGTGCCAGTACCCCCTGGACAGACAATCAGCCCCAGCATTTT. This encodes CASTPWTDNQPQHF.

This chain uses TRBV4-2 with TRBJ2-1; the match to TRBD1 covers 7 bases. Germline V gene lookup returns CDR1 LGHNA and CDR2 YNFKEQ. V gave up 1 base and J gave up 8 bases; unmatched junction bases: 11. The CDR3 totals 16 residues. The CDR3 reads CASSQGTGVPFYEQFF. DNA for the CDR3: TGTGCCAGCAGCCAAGGTACAGGGGTCCCTTTCTATGAGCAGTTCTTC.

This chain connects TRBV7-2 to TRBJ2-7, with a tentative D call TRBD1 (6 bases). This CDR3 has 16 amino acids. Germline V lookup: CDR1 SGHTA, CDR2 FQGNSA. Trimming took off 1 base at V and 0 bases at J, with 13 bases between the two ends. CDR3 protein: CASSLGGGQISYEQYF. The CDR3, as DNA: TGTGCCAGCAGCTTAGGAGGCGGACAGATCTCCTACGAGCAGTACTTC. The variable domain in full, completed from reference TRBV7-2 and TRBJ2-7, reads GAGVSQSPSNKVTEKGKDVELRCDPISGHTALYWYRQSLGQGLEFLIYFQGNSAPDKSGLPSDRFSAERTGGSVSTLTIQRTQQEDSAVYLCASSLGGGQISYEQYFGPGTRLTVT.

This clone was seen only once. This CDR3 is CASSQDFRSYEQYF. The CDR3 nucleotides read TGTGCCAGCAGCCAAGATTTCAGATCCTACGAGCAGTACTTC. V is TRBV3-1 (or the pseudogene TRBV3-2) and J is TRBJ2-7, with no clear D. This CDR3 has 14 amino acids. Germline V lookup: CDR1 LGHDT, CDR2 YNNKEL (reference sequence). V was shortened by 0 bases and J by 1 base, with 7 bases between the two germline ends.

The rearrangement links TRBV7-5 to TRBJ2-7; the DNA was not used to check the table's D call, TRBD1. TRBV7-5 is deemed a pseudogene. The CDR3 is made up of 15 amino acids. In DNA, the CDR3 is TGTGTCAGAAGCCTACAGGGGAGCCCTCCCTACGAGCAGTACTTC. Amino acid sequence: CVRSLQGSPPYEQYF.

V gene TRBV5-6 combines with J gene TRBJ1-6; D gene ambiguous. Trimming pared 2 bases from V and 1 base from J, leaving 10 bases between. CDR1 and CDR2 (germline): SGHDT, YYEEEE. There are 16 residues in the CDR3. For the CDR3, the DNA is TGTGCCAGCAGCTTCGGGAGGGCGTCCTATAATTCACCCCTCCACTTT. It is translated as CASSFGRASYNSPLHF.

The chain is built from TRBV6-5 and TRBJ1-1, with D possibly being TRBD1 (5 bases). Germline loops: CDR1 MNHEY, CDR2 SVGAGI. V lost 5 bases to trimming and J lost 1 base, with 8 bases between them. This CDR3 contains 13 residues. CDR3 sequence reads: CASSLTGNTEAFF. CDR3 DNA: TGTGCCAGCAGTCTTACAGGGAACACTGAAGCTTTCTTT.

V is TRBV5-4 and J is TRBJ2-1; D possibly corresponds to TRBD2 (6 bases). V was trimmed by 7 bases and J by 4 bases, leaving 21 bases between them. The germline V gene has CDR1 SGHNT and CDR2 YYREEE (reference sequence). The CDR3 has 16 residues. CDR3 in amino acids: CASFHSGRGAYNEQFF. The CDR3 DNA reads TGTGCCAGCTTTCATAGCGGACGAGGGGCATACAATGAGCAGTTCTTC.

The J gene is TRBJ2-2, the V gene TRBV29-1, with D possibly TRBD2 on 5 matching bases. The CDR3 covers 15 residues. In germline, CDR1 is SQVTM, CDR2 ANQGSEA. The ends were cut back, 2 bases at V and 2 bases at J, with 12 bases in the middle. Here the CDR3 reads CSVEWVGDNTGELFF. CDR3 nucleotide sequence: TGCAGCGTTGAATGGGTGGGAGATAACACCGGGGAGCTGTTTTTT.

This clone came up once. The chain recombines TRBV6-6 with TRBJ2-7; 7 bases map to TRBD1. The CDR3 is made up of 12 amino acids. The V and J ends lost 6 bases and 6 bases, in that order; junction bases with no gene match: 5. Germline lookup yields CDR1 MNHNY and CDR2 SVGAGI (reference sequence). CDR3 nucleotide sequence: TGTGCCAGCAGCAGACAGGGTTCCGAGCAGTACTTC. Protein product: CASSRQGSEQYF.

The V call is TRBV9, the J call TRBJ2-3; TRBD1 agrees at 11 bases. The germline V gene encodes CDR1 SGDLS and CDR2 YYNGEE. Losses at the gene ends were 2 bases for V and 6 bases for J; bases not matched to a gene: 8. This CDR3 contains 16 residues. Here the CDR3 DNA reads TGTGCCAGCAGCGTCCTTAGGACAGGGGGCTTGGATACGCAGTATTTT. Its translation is CASSVLRTGGLDTQYF.

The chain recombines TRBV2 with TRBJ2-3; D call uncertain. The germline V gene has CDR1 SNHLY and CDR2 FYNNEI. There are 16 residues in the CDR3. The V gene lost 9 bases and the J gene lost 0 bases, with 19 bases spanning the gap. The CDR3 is CARGRGTTASTDTQYF. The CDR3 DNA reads TGTGCCAGGGGCCGAGGAACTACCGCTAGCACAGATACGCAGTATTTT.

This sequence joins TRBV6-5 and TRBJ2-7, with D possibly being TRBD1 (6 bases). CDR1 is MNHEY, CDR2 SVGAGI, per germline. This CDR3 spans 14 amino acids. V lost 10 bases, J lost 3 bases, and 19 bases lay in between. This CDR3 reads CAIRTDTTHYEQYF. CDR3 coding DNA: TGTGCCATCCGGACAGATACTACTCACTACGAGCAGTACTTC.

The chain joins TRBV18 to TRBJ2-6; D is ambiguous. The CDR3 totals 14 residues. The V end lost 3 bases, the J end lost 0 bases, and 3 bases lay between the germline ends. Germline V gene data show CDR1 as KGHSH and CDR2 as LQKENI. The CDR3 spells CASSPPSGANVLTF. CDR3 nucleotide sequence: TGTGCCAGCTCACCGCCCTCTGGGGCCAACGTCCTGACTTTC.

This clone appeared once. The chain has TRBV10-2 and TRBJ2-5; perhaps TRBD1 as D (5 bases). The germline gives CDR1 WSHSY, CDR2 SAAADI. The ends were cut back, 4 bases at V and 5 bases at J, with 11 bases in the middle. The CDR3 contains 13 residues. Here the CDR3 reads CASSASGIETQYF. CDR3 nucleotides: TGCGCCAGCAGTGCATCAGGGATCGAGACCCAGTACTTC.

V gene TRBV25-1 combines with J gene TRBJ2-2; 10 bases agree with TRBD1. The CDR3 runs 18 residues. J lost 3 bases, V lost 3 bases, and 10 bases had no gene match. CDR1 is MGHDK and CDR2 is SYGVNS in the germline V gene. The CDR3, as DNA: TGTGCCAGCAGTGAGTCGACAGGGGGCGCTCACGACACCGGGGAGCTGTTTTTT. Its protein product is CASSESTGGAHDTGELFF.

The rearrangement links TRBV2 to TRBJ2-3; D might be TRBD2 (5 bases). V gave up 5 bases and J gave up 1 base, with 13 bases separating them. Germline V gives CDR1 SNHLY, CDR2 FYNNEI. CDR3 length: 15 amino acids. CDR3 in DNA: TGTGCCAGCAGTCCCGAGGGTTACCGCACAGATACGCAGTATTTT. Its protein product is CASSPEGYRTDTQYF.

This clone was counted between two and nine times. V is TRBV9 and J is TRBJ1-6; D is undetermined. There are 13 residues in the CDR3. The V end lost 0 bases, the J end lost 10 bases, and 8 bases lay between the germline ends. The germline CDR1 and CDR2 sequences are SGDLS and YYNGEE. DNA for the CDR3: TGTGCCAGCAGCGTAGATCCGGCCTCACCCCTCCACTTT. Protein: CASSVDPASPLHF.

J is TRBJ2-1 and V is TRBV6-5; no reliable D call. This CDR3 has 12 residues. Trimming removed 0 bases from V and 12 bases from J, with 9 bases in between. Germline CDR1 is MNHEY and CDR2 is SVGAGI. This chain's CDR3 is CASSYSTGPQFF. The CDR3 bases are TGTGCCAGCAGTTACTCGACCGGCCCGCAGTTCTTC.

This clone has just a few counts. CDR3 in DNA: TGTGCCAGCGGTCGTACCTCCGCTGGCTGTACCTTC. This gives the protein CASGRTSAGCTF. The gene calls are TRBV2 and TRBJ1-2; D remains unclear. Per germline, CDR1 SNHLY and CDR2 FYNNEI. This CDR3 contains 12 residues. V was pared by 8 bases and J by 14 bases, with 21 bases between. Together with reference TRBV2 and TRBJ1-2, the CDR3 gives the full variable domain: EPEVTQTPSHQVTQMGQEVILRCVPISNHLYFYWYRQILGQKVEFLVSFYNNEISEKSEIFDDQFSVERPDGSNFTLKIRSTKLEDSAMYFCASGRTSAGCTFGSGTRLTVV.

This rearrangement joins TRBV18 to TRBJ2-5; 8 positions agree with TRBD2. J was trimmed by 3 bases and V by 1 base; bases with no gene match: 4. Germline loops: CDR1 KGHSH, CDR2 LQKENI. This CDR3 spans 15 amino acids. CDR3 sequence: CASSPQGTSEETQYF. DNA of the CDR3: TGTGCCAGCTCACCACAGGGGACTAGTGAAGAGACCCAGTACTTC. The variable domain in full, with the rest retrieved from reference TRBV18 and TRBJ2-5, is NAGVMQNPRHLVRRRGQEARLRCSPMKGHSHVYWYRQLPEEGLKFMVYLQKENIIDESGMPKERFSAEFPKEGPSILRIQQVVRGDSAAYFCASSPQGTSEETQYFGPGTRLLVL.

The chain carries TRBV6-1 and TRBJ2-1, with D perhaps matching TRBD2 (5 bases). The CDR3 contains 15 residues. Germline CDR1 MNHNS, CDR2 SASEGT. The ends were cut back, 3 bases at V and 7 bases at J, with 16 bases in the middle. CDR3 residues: CASSDWAGEGNEQFF. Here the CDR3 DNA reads TGTGCCAGCAGTGATTGGGCAGGTGAGGGTAATGAGCAGTTCTTC.

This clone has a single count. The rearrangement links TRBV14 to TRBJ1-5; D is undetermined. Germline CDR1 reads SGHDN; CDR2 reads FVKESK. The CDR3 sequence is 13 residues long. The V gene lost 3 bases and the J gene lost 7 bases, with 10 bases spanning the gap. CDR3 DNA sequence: TGTGCCAGCAGCCAGGGTCCGCTACAGCCCCAGCATTTT. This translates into CASSQGPLQPQHF.

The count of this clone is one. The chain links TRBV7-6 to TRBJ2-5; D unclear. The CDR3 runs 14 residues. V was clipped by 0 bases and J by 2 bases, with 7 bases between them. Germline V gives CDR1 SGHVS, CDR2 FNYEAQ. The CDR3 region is CASSLAIQQETQYF. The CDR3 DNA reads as TGTGCCAGCAGCTTAGCGATTCAACAAGAGACCCAGTACTTC.

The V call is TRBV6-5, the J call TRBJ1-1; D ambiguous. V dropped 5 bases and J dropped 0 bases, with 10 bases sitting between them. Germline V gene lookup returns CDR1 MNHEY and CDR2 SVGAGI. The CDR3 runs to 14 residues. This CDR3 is CASSRPEVNTEAFF. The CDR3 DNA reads TGTGCCAGCAGTCGTCCAGAAGTGAACACTGAAGCTTTCTTT.

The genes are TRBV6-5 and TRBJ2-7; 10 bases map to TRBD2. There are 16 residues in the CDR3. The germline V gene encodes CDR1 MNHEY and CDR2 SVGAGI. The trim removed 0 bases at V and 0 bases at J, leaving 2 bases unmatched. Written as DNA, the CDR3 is TGTGCCAGCAGTTACTCCGGACTAGCGGACTCCTACGAGCAGTACTTC. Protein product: CASSYSGLADSYEQYF.

This CDR3 is CASSIRDRESSPLHF. In nucleotides, the CDR3 is TGTGCCAGTAGTATCCGGGACAGGGAGAGTTCACCCCTCCACTTT. The V gene is TRBV19, the J gene TRBJ1-6, with 9 bases that match TRBD1. Germline CDR1 and CDR2: LNHDA and SQIVND (reference sequence). J was trimmed by 9 bases and V by 3 bases; bases with no gene match: 6. The CDR3 is 15 amino acids.